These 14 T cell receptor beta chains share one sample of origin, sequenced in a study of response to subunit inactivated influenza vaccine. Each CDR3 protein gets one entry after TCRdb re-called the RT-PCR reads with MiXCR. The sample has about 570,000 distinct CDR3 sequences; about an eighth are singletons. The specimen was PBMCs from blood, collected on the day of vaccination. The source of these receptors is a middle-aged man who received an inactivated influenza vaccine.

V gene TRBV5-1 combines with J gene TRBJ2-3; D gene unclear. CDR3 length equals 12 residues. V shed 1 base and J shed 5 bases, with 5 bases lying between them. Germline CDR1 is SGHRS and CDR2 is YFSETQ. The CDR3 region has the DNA TGCGCCAGCAGCTTGTTACAAGATACGCAGTATTTT. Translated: CASSLLQDTQYF.

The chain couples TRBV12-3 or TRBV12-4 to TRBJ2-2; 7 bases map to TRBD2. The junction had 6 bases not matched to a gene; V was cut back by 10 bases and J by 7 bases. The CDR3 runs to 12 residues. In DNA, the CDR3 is TGTGCCACCAACTCGGGGGGCGGGGAGCTGTTTTTT. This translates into CATNSGGGELFF.

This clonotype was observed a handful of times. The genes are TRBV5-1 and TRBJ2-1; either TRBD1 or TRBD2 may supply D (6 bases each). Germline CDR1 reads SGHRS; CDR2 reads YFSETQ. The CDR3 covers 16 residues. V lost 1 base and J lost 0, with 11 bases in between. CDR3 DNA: TGCGCCAGCAGCTTGACGGGGGCCGACTCCTACAATGAGCAGTTCTTC. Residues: CASSLTGADSYNEQFF.

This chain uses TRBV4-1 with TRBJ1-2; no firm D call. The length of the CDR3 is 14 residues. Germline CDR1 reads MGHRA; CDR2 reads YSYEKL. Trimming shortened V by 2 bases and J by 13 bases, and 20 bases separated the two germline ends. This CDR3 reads CASSQIPGTQEGTF. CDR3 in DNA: TGCGCCAGCAGCCAAATACCGGGAACCCAGGAAGGCACCTTC.

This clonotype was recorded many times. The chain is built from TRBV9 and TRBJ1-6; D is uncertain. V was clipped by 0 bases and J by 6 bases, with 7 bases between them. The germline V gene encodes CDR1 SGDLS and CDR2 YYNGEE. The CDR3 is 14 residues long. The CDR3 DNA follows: TGTGCCAGCAGCGTAGCTGGGAGTAATTCACCCCTCCACTTT. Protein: CASSVAGSNSPLHF.

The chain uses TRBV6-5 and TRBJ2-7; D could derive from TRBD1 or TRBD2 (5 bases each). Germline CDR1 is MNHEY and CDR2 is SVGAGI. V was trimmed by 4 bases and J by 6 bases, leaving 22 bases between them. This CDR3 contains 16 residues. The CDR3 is CASSSYDGTSLGEQYF. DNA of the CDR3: TGTGCCAGCAGTTCGTACGACGGGACCTCTCTGGGCGAGCAGTACTTC.

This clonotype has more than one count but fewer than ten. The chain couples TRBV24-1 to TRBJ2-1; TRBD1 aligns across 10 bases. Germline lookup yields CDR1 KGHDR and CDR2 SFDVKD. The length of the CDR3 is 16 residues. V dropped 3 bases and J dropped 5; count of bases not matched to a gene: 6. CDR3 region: CATSDPGTGDHNEQFF. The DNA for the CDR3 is TGTGCCACCAGTGATCCCGGGACAGGGGACCACAATGAGCAGTTCTTC.

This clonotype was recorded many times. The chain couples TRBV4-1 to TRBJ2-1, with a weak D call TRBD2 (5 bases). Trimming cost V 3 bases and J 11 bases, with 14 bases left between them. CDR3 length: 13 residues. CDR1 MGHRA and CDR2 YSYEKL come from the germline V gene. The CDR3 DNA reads TGCGCCAGCAGCCACGTCTGGGAGCGCCAGCAGTTCTTC. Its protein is CASSHVWERQQFF.

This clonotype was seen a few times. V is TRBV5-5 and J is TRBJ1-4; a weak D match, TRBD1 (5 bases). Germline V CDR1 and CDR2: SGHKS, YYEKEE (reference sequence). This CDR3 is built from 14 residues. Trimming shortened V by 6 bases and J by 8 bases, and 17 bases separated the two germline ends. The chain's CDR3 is CASTKTGGEEKLFF. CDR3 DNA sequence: TGTGCCAGCACAAAGACGGGGGGGGAAGAAAAACTGTTTTTT.

The CDR3 sequence: CASRPGTSGARSYEQYF. As DNA, the CDR3 is TGTGCCAGCAGACCCGGGACTAGCGGAGCTCGCTCCTACGAGCAGTACTTC. The chain couples TRBV6-2 or TRBV6-3 to TRBJ2-7, with TRBD2 matching 11 bases. CDR3 length: 17 residues. Per the germline V gene, CDR1 is MNHEY and CDR2 is SVGEGT. V trimming: 6 bases; J trimming: 0 bases; junction bases outside the gene matches: 10.

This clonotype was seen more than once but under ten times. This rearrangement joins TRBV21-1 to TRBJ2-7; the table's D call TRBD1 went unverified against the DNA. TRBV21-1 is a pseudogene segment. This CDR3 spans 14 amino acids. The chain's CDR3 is CASSGRDSYYEQYF. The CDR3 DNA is TGTGCCAGCAGCGGGCGGGACAGTTACTACGAGCAGTACTTC.

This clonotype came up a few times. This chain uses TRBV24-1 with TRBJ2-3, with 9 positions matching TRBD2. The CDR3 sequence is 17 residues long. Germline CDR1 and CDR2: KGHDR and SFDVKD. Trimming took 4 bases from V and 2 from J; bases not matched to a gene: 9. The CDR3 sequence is CATSDKELAGLTDTQYF. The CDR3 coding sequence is TGTGCCACCAGTGACAAGGAGCTAGCGGGACTCACAGATACGCAGTATTTT.

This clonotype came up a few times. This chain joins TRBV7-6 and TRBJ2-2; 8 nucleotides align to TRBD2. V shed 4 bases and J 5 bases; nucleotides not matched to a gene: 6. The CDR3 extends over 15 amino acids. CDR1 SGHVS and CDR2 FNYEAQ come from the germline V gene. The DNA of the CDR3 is TGTGCCAGCAGCTCGGGGGGCGGGAGGACCGGGGAGCTGTTTTTT. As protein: CASSSGGGRTGELFF.

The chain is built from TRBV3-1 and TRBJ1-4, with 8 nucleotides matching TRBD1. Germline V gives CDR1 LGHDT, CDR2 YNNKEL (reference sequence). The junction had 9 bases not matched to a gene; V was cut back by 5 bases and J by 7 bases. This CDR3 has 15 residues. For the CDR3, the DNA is TGTGCCAGCAGCGAAACACAGGGGGAGGGTGAAAAACTGTTTTTT. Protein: CASSETQGEGEKLFF.